The source of this T cell receptor (beta chain) is a study of T cell repertoires in cytomegalovirus infection. Overall study: It was recently identified HLA-C-restricted and well-studied HLA-B-restricted CMV epitopes that the study used. Indicated by public TCR beta signatures were CMV infection and matching HLA type.

TCRdb re-derived calls from the reads in MiXCR, one entry per CDR3 protein. The sample holds under 500,000 distinct CDR3 sequences; approximately 46% are singletons and the top ten take roughly two fifths. For this clonotype: Its specificity is not known.

The study's findings and limits: Dominant in the ex vivo response were TCR beta clonotypes restricted by HLA-C and specific for CMV. Individuals carrying CMV plus the relevant HLA were identified by cumulative frequency of public TCR beta families.

V was trimmed by 6 bases and J by 0 bases, leaving 8 bases between them. This CDR3 is built from 14 residues. Germline assignment: CDR1 SEHNR and CDR2 FQNEAQ (reference sequence). This TCR came from a human donor in good health (CMV status not recorded). Some clones in this sample may be carry-over from other donors' samples. The source was cultured PBMCs, collected from culture after CMV antigen stimulation. The chain joins TRBV7-9 to TRBJ1-4; D ambiguous. The DNA for the CDR3 is TGTGCCAGCAGAACAATCGCAACTAATGAAAAACTGTTTTTT. It specifies CASRTIATNEKLFF.